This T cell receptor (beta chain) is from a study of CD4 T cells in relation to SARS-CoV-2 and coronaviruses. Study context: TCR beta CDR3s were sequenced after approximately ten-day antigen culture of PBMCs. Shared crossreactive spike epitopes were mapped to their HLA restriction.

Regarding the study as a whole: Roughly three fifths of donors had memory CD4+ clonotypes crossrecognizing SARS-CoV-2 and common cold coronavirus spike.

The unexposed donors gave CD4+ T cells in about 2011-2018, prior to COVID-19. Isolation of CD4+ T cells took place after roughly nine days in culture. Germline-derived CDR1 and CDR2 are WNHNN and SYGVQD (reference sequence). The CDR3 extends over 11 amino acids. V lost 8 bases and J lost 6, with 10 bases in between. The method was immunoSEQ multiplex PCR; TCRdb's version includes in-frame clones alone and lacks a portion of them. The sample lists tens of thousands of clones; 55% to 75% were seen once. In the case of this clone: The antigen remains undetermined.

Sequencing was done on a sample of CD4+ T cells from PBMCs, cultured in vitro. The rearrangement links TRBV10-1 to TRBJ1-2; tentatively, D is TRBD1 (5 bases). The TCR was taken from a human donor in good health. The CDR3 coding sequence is TGCGCCAGCGTGACAGACCATGGCTACACCTTC. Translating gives CASVTDHGYTF.